The present TCR beta chain was sequenced within a study of beta chain features in type 1 diabetes. Study context: Patients were similar to healthy donors in age and gender (as well as in cell yields).

Germline loops: CDR1 MDHEN, CDR2 SYDVKM. Trimming removed 2 bases from V and 8 bases from J, with 9 bases in between. The CDR3 spans 12 residues. The sequenced template was cDNA made from the entire isolated RNA. Libraries were prepared by immunoSEQ multiplex PCR; TCRdb keeps only in-frame clonotypes and omits some of them. The repertoire holds roughly 310,000 clones, with approximately 10% as singletons. The material sequenced was naive CD4+ T cells from blood. This receptor was taken from a woman aged 25 to 39 in good health. The chain employs TRBV28 and TRBJ1-2, with D tentatively TRBD1 (5 bases). The CDR3 DNA sequence: TGTGCCAGCAGTTTAGGCAGGGTCGGCTACACCTTC. It specifies CASSLGRVGYTF.